The next 3 T cell receptor beta chains were all read from a single sample in a study of lymphopenia after photon versus proton radiotherapy (dated by TCRdb to between 2017 and 2020). Library preparation was by the immunoSEQ multiplex PCR assay. TCRdb obtained this table from immuneACCESS and retained in-frame rearrangements with V and J assigned. These tables miss some clones; where compared with another copy, unresolved V genes account for less than half of the shortfall, and the remainder is unexplained. In all, the sample holds about 49,000 clones, and around four fifths of those were seen once. 29% of the sample comes from the top ten. Specimen: peripheral blood, collected from a patient treated with photon-based radiotherapy. The origin of the receptors is a man between 45 and 60 years old with gastric cancer.

The chain combines TRBV7-9 with TRBJ2-1; no firm D call. The length of the CDR3 is 13 residues. Germline CDR1 and CDR2: SEHNR and FQNEAQ (reference sequence). V dropped 0 bases and J dropped 10 bases, with 10 bases sitting between them. As DNA, the CDR3 is TGTGCCAGCAGCTTAGCAGGGTCAGGCGAGCAGTTCTTC. Encoded protein: CASSLAGSGEQFF.

V is TRBV7-2 and J is TRBJ2-2, with TRBD1 matching over 7 bases. The trim removed 5 bases at V and 6 bases at J, leaving 15 bases unmatched. In germline, CDR1 is SGHTA, CDR2 FQGNSA. The CDR3 spans 17 residues. This CDR3 is CASSPSAETGSAGELFF. CDR3 bases: TGTGCCAGCAGCCCCTCCGCCGAGACAGGGAGCGCCGGGGAGCTGTTTTTT.

The genes are TRBV6-6 and TRBJ2-7; D is ambiguous. V lost 6 bases to trimming and J lost 5 bases, with 14 bases between them. This CDR3 is built from 13 residues. Germline CDR1 MNHNY, CDR2 SVGAGI (reference sequence). The CDR3, as DNA: TGTGCCAGCAGAAGCAGCGATAGGAACGAGCAGTACTTC. As protein: CASRSSDRNEQYF.